This T cell receptor (beta chain) was recovered during a study of early T cells in non-severe SARS-CoV-2 infection. The CDR3 length is 12 residues. V lost 7 bases and J 5 bases, leaving 12 bases between the germline ends. Germline lookup yields CDR1 MGHDK and CDR2 SYGVNS. This clonotype was picked up many times. TCRdb independently ran MiXCR on the 5' RACE reads; one entry per CDR3 protein. The table shows approximately 69,000 distinct CDR3 sequences, with about 9% occurring only once. The gene calls are TRBV25-1 and TRBJ2-7, with D possibly matching TRBD1 (6 bases). The TCR comes from an adult who was a healthcare worker with PCR-confirmed SARS-CoV-2 infection or an uninfected control (not recorded which). The sample was whole blood. CDR3 sequence (DNA): TGTGCCAGCACCCACTCAGGGGACGAGCAGTACTTC. Protein sequence: CASTHSGDEQYF.